The 24 T cell receptor beta chains below all came from one sample that was sequenced in a study of regulatory T cells in long-lasting Graves disease. Time point given: newly diagnosed GD, antithyroid drugs for less than 3 months. PBMC-derived RNA was used for the TCR library. iRepertoire HTBI primers and Arm-PCR of CDR3 regions built TCR beta libraries. MiXCR, run by TCRdb on the multiplex PCR reads, gives a single entry per CDR3 protein. The sample records 250,000 or so distinct CDR3 sequences, over 20% being singletons. The input for sequencing was peripheral blood mononuclear cells (PBMCs), taken at new diagnosis, from a patient treated with antithyroid drugs. The source of these receptors is a female donor with Graves disease.

In its sample, this clonotype was seen a few times. This may stem from a read error, because a much larger clone lies one nucleotide away. The J gene is TRBJ2-1, the V gene TRBV28, with TRBD1 matching 7 bases. V was pared by 6 bases and J by 10 bases, with 9 bases of the junction left unmatched. Germline CDR1 is MDHEN and CDR2 is SYDVKM. The CDR3 covers 13 residues. CDR3 loop: CASSLGQAYEQFF. For the CDR3, the DNA is TGTGCCAGCAGCCTCGGACAGGCTTACGAGCAGTTCTTC.

This clonotype appeared a single time. This sequence may be a read error, since a much larger clone differs from it by one base. This chain uses TRBV4-3 with TRBJ1-2; D gene uncertain. The CDR3 contains 15 residues. The germline V and J ends were trimmed by 1 base and 5 bases, with 14 bases remaining between them. Germline V gene data show CDR1 as LGHNA and CDR2 as YSLEER. As DNA, the CDR3 is TGCGCCAGCAGCCAAGGCCCCGACGGCTTATATGGCTACACCTTC. Translating gives CASSQGPDGLYGYTF.

The chain recombines TRBV20-1 with TRBJ2-1; TRBD2 aligns across 13 bases. TRBJ2-5 matches the DNA end more closely, so the J call is doubtful. This CDR3 has 15 residues. The germline CDR1 and CDR2 sequences are DFQATT and SNEGSKA (reference sequence). CDR3 region: CSARPGLAGVETQYF. Here the CDR3 DNA reads TGCAGTGCTCGTCCTGGACTAGCGGGAGTGGAGACCCAGTACTTC.

This clonotype has at least ten counts. The V call is TRBV6-2 or TRBV6-3, the J call TRBJ1-1, with D possibly TRBD1 on 6 matching bases. Germline loops: CDR1 MNHEY, CDR2 SVGEGT. The V end lost 6 bases, the J end lost 7 bases, and 15 bases lay between the germline ends. The CDR3 consists of 13 residues. CDR3 in amino acids: CASRRTATFEAFF. The DNA for the CDR3 is TGTGCCAGCAGGCGGACAGCCACTTTTGAAGCTTTCTTT.

With respect to this clonotype: This may come from a read error, since a much larger clone is one base off. The gene calls are TRBV7-8 and TRBJ2-7; TRBD2 might be the D (6 bases). Germline values: CDR1 SGHVS, CDR2 FQNEAQ. This CDR3 comprises 16 residues. CDR3 DNA sequence: TGTGCCGGCAGCTTAGCTGGTGGGAGGAGCTCCTACGAGCAGTACTTC. Translation gives CAGSLAGGRSSYEQYF.

For this clonotype: Just one base apart from a much larger clone, this may be a read error. V is TRBV29-1 and J is TRBJ2-5, with TRBD2 identical over 8 bases. The CDR3 runs to 15 residues. J lost 4 bases, V lost 5 bases, and 12 bases had no gene match. The V gene's germline CDR1 is SQVTM and CDR2 ANQGSEA. CDR3 sequence reads: CSVRRAAGAGETQYF. DNA for the CDR3: TGCAGCGTTCGAAGGGCAGCGGGGGCTGGAGAGACCCAGTACTTC.

This clonotype was found many times. The rearrangement links TRBV5-6 to TRBJ2-4, with D tentatively TRBD1 (5 bases). The CDR3 loop spans 13 amino acids. The germline V and J ends were trimmed by 0 bases and 8 bases, with 9 bases remaining between them. Germline V gene data show CDR1 as SGHDT and CDR2 as YYEEEE. Here the CDR3 DNA reads TGTGCCAGCAGCTTGGGGGGCCCAGACATTCAGTACTTC. Translation: CASSLGGPDIQYF.

The chain recombines TRBV14 with TRBJ1-6; D gene unclear. The length of the CDR3 is 16 residues. Trimming shortened V by 3 bases and J by 11 bases, and 20 bases separated the two germline ends. CDR1 SGHDN and CDR2 FVKESK come from the germline V gene. This CDR3 reads CASSQGRVDIVPPLHF. The CDR3 DNA follows: TGTGCCAGCAGCCAGGGAAGGGTAGACATCGTTCCACCCCTCCACTTT.

This clonotype came up a few times. This chain connects TRBV20-1 to TRBJ1-6, with TRBD1 matching over 8 bases. This CDR3 has 15 residues. The J segment lost 8 bases and the V segment lost 3 bases, leaving 9 bases of the junction unmatched. The germline V gene encodes CDR1 DFQATT and CDR2 SNEGSKA (reference sequence). In DNA form, the CDR3 reads TGCAGTGCTAGTCAGGGGGCTGGGATAGATTCACCCCTCCACTTT. This translates into CSASQGAGIDSPLHF.

About this clonotype itself: A much larger clonotype is one base distant, so this may be a read error. Here the CDR3 omits its conserved ending phenylalanine or tryptophan, so a read error is the likely source. The chain links TRBV3-1 to TRBJ1-1; D gene ambiguous. The V end lost 0 bases, the J end lost 10 bases, and 15 bases lay between the germline ends. The CDR3 spans 14 residues. Germline CDR1 LGHDT, CDR2 YNNKEL (reference sequence). The CDR3 DNA reads TGTGCCAGCAGCCAAGATGGAGCTCCTGAAAGAGCTTTCTCT. Protein sequence: CASSQDGAPERAFS.

The chain uses TRBV5-6 and TRBJ2-5; D remains unclear. The germline V and J ends were trimmed by 4 bases and 5 bases, with 15 bases remaining between them. The CDR3 runs to 14 residues. Germline V CDR1 and CDR2: SGHDT, YYEEEE. The CDR3 sequence is CASSLDPGEETQYF. The CDR3 DNA reads TGTGCCAGCAGCCTCGACCCAGGAGAGGAGACCCAGTACTTC.

This clonotype appeared many times. The V and J genes are TRBV11-2 and TRBJ2-1, with D uncertain. The V gene lost 3 bases and the J gene lost 9 bases, with 9 bases spanning the gap. CDR1 and CDR2 from the germline V gene are SGHAT and FQNNGV. The CDR3 consists of 12 residues. The CDR3 loop is CASSFRYGEQFF. The CDR3 DNA reads TGTGCCAGCAGCTTCAGATACGGTGAGCAGTTCTTC.

This clonotype showed up many times. The genes are TRBV11-2 and TRBJ1-2; TRBD1 aligns across 7 bases. This CDR3 has 13 residues. CDR1 is SGHAT, CDR2 FQNNGV, per germline. Trimming at V came to 5 bases and at J to 3 bases, leaving 3 bases not matched to a gene. CDR3 in amino acids: CASSRQGDYGYTF. CDR3 in DNA: TGTGCCAGCAGCCGCCAGGGGGACTATGGCTACACCTTC.

This clonotype appeared many times. Here the CDR3 DNA reads TGCAGTGCTAGATCCTTGTCCGCAAGGGGGATCTCCTACAATGAGCAGTTCTTC. Its protein product is CSARSLSARGISYNEQFF. The chain has TRBV20-1 and TRBJ2-1, with D possibly TRBD1 on 6 matching bases. CDR1 and CDR2 (germline): DFQATT, SNEGSKA (reference sequence). This CDR3 spans 18 amino acids. Trimming removed 2 bases from V and 0 bases from J, with 20 bases in between.

Notes on this clonotype: A far larger clone is a single base away, which makes a read error likely. The gene calls are TRBV11-2 and TRBJ1-6; D is perhaps TRBD1 (5 bases). Germline V gene sequence: CDR1 SGHAT, CDR2 FQNNGV. V gave up 5 bases and J gave up 10 bases, with 15 bases separating them. The CDR3 covers 14 residues. CDR3 amino acids: CASSPAGNRSPLHF. The CDR3 nucleotides read TGTGCCAGCAGCCCGGCAGGGAATCGGTCACCCCTCCACTTT.

This clonotype has at least ten counts. The chain uses TRBV7-2 and TRBJ2-7; no reliable D call. The germline V gene has CDR1 SGHTA and CDR2 FQGNSA. The CDR3 loop spans 15 amino acids. V dropped 5 bases and J dropped 2 bases, with 16 bases sitting between them. The DNA of the CDR3 is TGTGCCAGCAGCCCAGCGTTGGGCAGTGCCTACGAGCAGTACTTC. Encoded protein: CASSPALGSAYEQYF.

This clonotype has at least ten counts. The chain has TRBV7-9 and TRBJ2-1, with a weak D call TRBD2 (6 bases). V was cut by 5 bases and J by 10 bases, with 15 bases left in between. The CDR3 is 13 amino acids. Germline CDR1 SEHNR, CDR2 FQNEAQ (reference sequence). The CDR3 bases are TGTGCCAGCAGCCTGGGGACTTACGGGGAGCAGTTCTTC. Translating it yields CASSLGTYGEQFF.

This clonotype was seen ten or more times. V usage is TRBV18 and J usage is TRBJ1-1; D remains unclear. The CDR3 totals 13 residues. Deletions cut 2 bases from V and 0 bases from J, with 4 bases between. Germline V gene lookup returns CDR1 KGHSH and CDR2 LQKENI. CDR3 sequence: CASSPVLNTEAFF. CDR3 coding DNA: TGTGCCAGCTCACCAGTTTTGAACACTGAAGCTTTCTTT.

This clonotype was seen many times. This chain joins TRBV7-2 and TRBJ1-2; 10 bases are shared with TRBD1. The CDR3 is 16 amino acids. J was trimmed by 0 bases and V by 1 base; bases with no gene match: 2. The germline CDR1 and CDR2 sequences are SGHTA and FQGNSA. DNA for the CDR3: TGTGCCAGCAGCTTAGTCGGGACAGGGGCTAACTATGGCTACACCTTC. Translated, it gives CASSLVGTGANYGYTF.

On this clonotype itself: A much more abundant neighbour one base away suggests this may be a read error. The CDR3 coding sequence is TGCGCCAGCAGCGCGTCCTTAGCGGGAGTCGCCACAGATACGCAGTATTTT. The encoded protein is CASSASLAGVATDTQYF. The rearrangement joins TRBV9 to TRBJ2-3; 9 bases agree with TRBD2. Germline V CDR1 and CDR2: SGDLS, YYNGEE. The CDR3 sequence is 17 residues long.

This clonotype was picked up many times. The chain combines TRBV4-3 with TRBJ2-6; D is uncertain. CDR1 and CDR2 from the germline V gene are LGHNA and YSLEER. Trimming left V 1 base short and J 4 bases short, with 8 bases between. CDR3 length equals 15 residues. The CDR3 here is CASSQGFSGANVLTF. CDR3 coding DNA: TGCGCCAGCAGCCAAGGTTTCTCCGGGGCCAACGTCCTGACTTTC.

This clonotype appeared many times. V gene TRBV15 combines with J gene TRBJ2-7; TRBD2 might be the D (5 bases). The CDR3 runs to 14 residues. Germline CDR1 LNHNV, CDR2 YYDKDF (reference sequence). Trimming removed 0 bases at V and 2 bases at J, with 8 bases between. The CDR3 DNA is TGTGCCACCAGCAGAGATCGGGGTCCCTACGAGCAGTACTTC. It encodes CATSRDRGPYEQYF.

The chain has TRBV12-3 or TRBV12-4 and TRBJ2-7, with TRBD2 identical over 11 bases. The ends lost 7 bases at V and 6 bases at J; junction bases unmatched: 5. The CDR3 is 13 amino acids. CDR3 DNA: TGTGCCAGCAAGACTAGCGGGACGCGCGAGCAGTACTTC. It codes for CASKTSGTREQYF.

Remarks on this clonotype: A much larger clone lies a single base off, so this may be a read error. This chain uses TRBV5-1 with TRBJ1-2; 7 bases fit TRBD1. The CDR3 is 16 amino acids. V shed 2 bases, J shed 2 bases, and the junction held 9 bases outside the gene matches. Germline CDR1 reads SGHRS; CDR2 reads YFSETQ. The CDR3 DNA reads TGCGCCAGCAGCTTAGGGGGCAGGGTGTCAAACTATGGCTACACCTTC. Translated: CASSLGGRVSNYGYTF.